This TCR beta chain was documented in a study of OX40 agonist ivuxolimab in advanced cancers. The method was immunoSEQ multiplex PCR; TCRdb's version includes in-frame clones alone and lacks a portion of them. Here the sample spans around 70,000 clones, 65% to 85% being singletons. This clonotype was sampled from an adult with an advanced solid tumor such as melanoma, head and neck, liver or kidney cancer. The sequenced sample was CD4+ or CD8+ T cells sorted from blood, obtained in a trial of the OX40 agonist ivuxolimab.

The DNA of the CDR3 is TGTGCCAGCAGATTAACAGGGGGTACCGCCGGGGAGCTGTTTTTT. Protein sequence: CASRLTGGTAGELFF. The genes are TRBV6-1 and TRBJ2-2; 8 nucleotides line up with TRBD1. CDR3 length: 15 residues. CDR1 is MNHNS and CDR2 is SASEGT in the germline V gene. After removal of 6 bases from V and 6 bases from J, the junction contained 9 bases not matched to a gene.